Presented here are 7 T cell receptor beta chains from one specimen sequenced in a study of blood T cell repertoires in COVID-19. Data came from immunoSEQ multiplex PCR; TCRdb stores just in-frame clones and leaves some out. The data contain about 130,000 clones, around 79% of them singletons. Sequences were obtained from peripheral blood. The receptors here all came from a woman aged 65 to 85 with COVID-19, enrolled during active disease.

The chain is built from TRBV18 and TRBJ1-3; no clear D gene. V lost 2 bases and J 2 bases, leaving 13 bases between the germline ends. The length of the CDR3 is 16 residues. Germline CDR1 and CDR2: KGHSH and LQKENI. The DNA of the CDR3 is TGTGCCAGCTCACCAAACTCTCAAAGAGCTGGAAACACCATATATTTT. This codes for CASSPNSQRAGNTIYF.

The rearrangement links TRBV28 to TRBJ2-5; TRBD2 matches at 8 bases. The germline V gene has CDR1 MDHEN and CDR2 SYDVKM. V lost 5 bases to trimming and J lost 5 bases; unmatched junction nucleotides: 10. The CDR3 has 15 residues. CDR3 loop: CASSPWATGGETQYF. For the CDR3, the DNA is TGTGCCAGCAGTCCCTGGGCCACGGGGGGGGAGACCCAGTACTTC. Combining the CDR3 with reference TRBV28 and TRBJ2-5 gives the whole variable domain DVKVTQSSRYLVKRTGEKVFLECVQDMDHENMFWYRQDPGLGLRLIYFSYDVKMKEKGDIPEGYSVSREKKERFSLILESASTNQTSMYLCASSPWATGGETQYFGPGTRLLVL.

This clone was detected many times. V and J are TRBV3-1 (or the pseudogene TRBV3-2) and TRBJ2-7; 10 bases agree with TRBD1. V shed 2 bases, J shed 5 bases, and the junction held 6 bases outside the gene matches. This CDR3 spans 15 amino acids. Germline loops: CDR1 LGHDT, CDR2 YNNKEL (reference sequence). CDR3 nucleotide sequence: TGTGCCAGCAGCCAATCGGGACAGGGGTTTCACGAGCAGTACTTC. Translation: CASSQSGQGFHEQYF.

V is TRBV27 and J is TRBJ1-3; D uncertain. V lost 5 bases and J lost 0, with 11 bases in between. This CDR3 has 15 amino acids. Germline V gives CDR1 MNHEY, CDR2 SMNVEV (reference sequence). The chain's CDR3 is CASSLQIGSGNTIYF. DNA of the CDR3: TGTGCCAGCAGTCTACAGATAGGCTCTGGAAACACCATATATTTT.

This sequence joins TRBV19 and TRBJ1-6; a weak D match, TRBD1 (6 bases). Germline V gene lookup returns CDR1 LNHDA and CDR2 SQIVND (reference sequence). This CDR3 is built from 13 residues. Trimming removed 10 bases at V and 10 bases at J, with 17 bases between. This CDR3 reads CATSGGGGSPLHF. CDR3 bases: TGTGCCACCTCCGGGGGGGGCGGATCACCCCTCCACTTT.

This clone was seen only once. This chain links TRBV24-1 with TRBJ1-5; no clear D gene. Per germline, CDR1 KGHDR and CDR2 SFDVKD. V was trimmed by 6 bases and J by 2 bases, leaving 13 bases between them. The CDR3 loop spans 15 amino acids. CDR3 loop: CATSPPTSGNQPQHF. The CDR3 DNA reads TGTGCCACCAGTCCCCCAACCAGCGGCAATCAGCCCCAGCATTTT.

The V call is TRBV10-3, the J call TRBJ1-2; TRBD1 agrees at 7 bases. CDR3 length: 15 amino acids. CDR1 and CDR2 (germline): ENHRY, SYGVKD. J was trimmed by 4 bases and V by 0 bases; bases with no gene match: 5. CDR3 sequence (DNA): TGTGCCATCAGTGAGTCGACAGGGAGTGGCTATGGCTACACCTTC. Protein product: CAISESTGSGYGYTF.